One and the same sample provided the 10 T cell receptor beta chains below, sequenced in a study of blood T cell repertoires in COVID-19. Profiling relied on immunoSEQ multiplex PCR, and the TCRdb table lists in-frame clones only, not all of them. The sample holds about 130,000 clones, roughly 80% seen once. Sequencing input: peripheral blood. The source is a woman aged 80 or over with acute or convalescent COVID-19.

This clone was counted a few times. The DNA for the CDR3 is TGTGCCAGCAGCCGTACCCAGGGATATGGCTACACCTTC. Its protein product is CASSRTQGYGYTF. The gene calls are TRBV7-9 and TRBJ1-2; tentatively, D is TRBD1 (5 bases). V dropped 5 bases and J dropped 5 bases, with 12 bases sitting between them. Per the germline V gene, CDR1 is SEHNR and CDR2 is FQNEAQ (reference sequence). CDR3 length: 13 amino acids.

This chain uses TRBV29-1 with TRBJ1-1; D is unresolved. Germline CDR1 is SQVTM and CDR2 is ANQGSEA. The CDR3 is 10 residues long. Trimming stripped 5 bases from V and 7 bases from J, with 8 bases between. The CDR3 DNA reads as TGCAGCGTTAGGCGAGGTGAAGCTTTCTTT. This encodes CSVRRGEAFF.

The genes are TRBV7-7 and TRBJ2-5, with TRBD1 identical over 7 bases. This CDR3 region has 13 residues. The germline CDR1 and CDR2 sequences are SSHAT and FNYEAQ (reference sequence). V lost 5 bases and J lost 4; bases outside the gene matches: 4. CDR3 sequence reads: CASSPNRGETQYF. The CDR3 DNA reads TGTGCCAGCAGCCCCAACAGGGGAGAGACCCAGTACTTC.

This clone was detected only a few times. The genes are TRBV2 and TRBJ1-4; 8 positions match TRBD1. The junction had 9 bases not matched to a gene; V was cut back by 1 base and J by 8 bases. Germline loops: CDR1 SNHLY, CDR2 FYNNEI. The length of the CDR3 is 16 residues. CDR3 region: CASSEGQGMGREKLFF. The CDR3 DNA is TGTGCCAGCAGTGAAGGACAGGGGATGGGTCGAGAAAAACTGTTTTTT.

The J gene is TRBJ2-3, the V gene TRBV7-3; D is undetermined. This CDR3 contains 14 residues. V shed 6 bases and J shed 2 bases, with 12 bases lying between them. Germline values: CDR1 SGHTA, CDR2 FQGTGA. The CDR3 DNA reads TGTGCCAGCAGTTATGACACTGCCACAGATACGCAGTATTTT. Protein product: CASSYDTATDTQYF.

This clone was counted a single time. V usage is TRBV21-1 and J usage is TRBJ1-5; TRBD1 reflects the table's D call only, with no check against the DNA. TRBV21-1 is deemed a pseudogene. CDR3 length equals 18 residues. The CDR3 nucleotides read TGTGCCAGCAGCTCCCCCCGTGAGGGGGCGCGAAGCAATCAGCCCCAGCATTTT. Translating gives CASSSPREGARSNQPQHF.

The chain uses TRBV4-2 and TRBJ1-5; no clear D gene. This CDR3 region has 14 residues. Germline V gene data show CDR1 as LGHNA and CDR2 as YNFKEQ. Trimming shortened V by 1 base and J by 6 bases, and 10 bases separated the two germline ends. CDR3 nucleotide sequence: TGTGCCAGCAGCCAAGGAGAGGGAGGTCAGCCCCAGCATTTT. It specifies CASSQGEGGQPQHF.

The genes are TRBV5-6 and TRBJ2-1, with D possibly TRBD2 on 6 matching bases. With 1 base removed from V and 4 bases from J, the gap between germline ends came to 18 bases. The germline V gene has CDR1 SGHDT and CDR2 YYEEEE. The CDR3 sequence is 17 residues long. CDR3 sequence (DNA): TGTGCCAGCAGCTTGATTGGCGGGGCCTCTTCGTACAATGAGCAGTTCTTC. Its translation is CASSLIGGASSYNEQFF.

The chain is built from TRBV9 and TRBJ2-3; 14 bases agree with TRBD2. V lost 3 bases and J lost 0; bases outside the gene matches: 3. The germline V gene encodes CDR1 SGDLS and CDR2 YYNGEE. The CDR3 extends over 17 amino acids. The CDR3 DNA sequence: TGTGCCAGCAGCGGGGGACTAGCGGGGGTTAGCACAGATACGCAGTATTTT. This encodes CASSGGLAGVSTDTQYF.

The chain couples TRBV30 to TRBJ1-2; 9 bases are shared with TRBD1. The V and J ends lost 3 bases and 1 base, in that order; junction bases with no gene match: 9. The CDR3 contains 16 residues. CDR1 is GTSNPN, CDR2 SVGIG, per germline (reference sequence). The DNA for the CDR3 is TGTGCCTGGAGACGGGACAGGGCGAATTATAACTATGGCTACACCTTC. This gives the protein CAWRRDRANYNYGYTF.